This T cell receptor (beta chain) was captured by sequencing in a study of patients and donors after allogeneic stem cell transplantation (dated by TCRdb to the early 2020s). This clonotype has only a few counts. The specificity of this receptor is unknown. No base-level quality is on record; no much larger clone is a single base apart. Receptors were amplified or captured by RT-PCR. Sequencing took place on a NextSeq 550. TCRdb's own reprocessing of the public reads used fastp at Q25 and MiXCR and kept productive beta chains. Every entry covers one CDR3 protein and lists the most common genes and DNA from its rows. Present in this sample are about a million distinct CDR3 sequences, around 17% of which were seen just once. Around 6% of the sample rests with the top ten. The sequence was obtained from a human donor who was either an allogeneic HSCT recipient or a stem cell or donor lymphocyte infusion donor (not recorded which). It is not recorded whose cells these are; they may come from a transplant donor. Sequencing used blood, either unsorted or a sorted T cell fraction (not recorded which).

This receptor has the CDR3 CASSLGGDVYNEQFF. The nucleotide sequence reads TGTGCCAGCAGCTTAGGGGGGGACGTCTACAATGAGCAGTTCTTC. The chain uses TRBV7-9 and TRBJ2-1; tentative D gene TRBD2, with 6 bases matching. Reading from cysteine to phenylalanine, the CDR3 counts 15 amino acids. Here the CDR3 DNA is all that survives: 45 bases in frame from base 1. V is clipped by 1 base and J by 3 bases, and the sequence between their germline boundaries is 10 bases long. The germline V gene encodes CDR1 SEHNR and CDR2 FQNEAQ (reference sequence).